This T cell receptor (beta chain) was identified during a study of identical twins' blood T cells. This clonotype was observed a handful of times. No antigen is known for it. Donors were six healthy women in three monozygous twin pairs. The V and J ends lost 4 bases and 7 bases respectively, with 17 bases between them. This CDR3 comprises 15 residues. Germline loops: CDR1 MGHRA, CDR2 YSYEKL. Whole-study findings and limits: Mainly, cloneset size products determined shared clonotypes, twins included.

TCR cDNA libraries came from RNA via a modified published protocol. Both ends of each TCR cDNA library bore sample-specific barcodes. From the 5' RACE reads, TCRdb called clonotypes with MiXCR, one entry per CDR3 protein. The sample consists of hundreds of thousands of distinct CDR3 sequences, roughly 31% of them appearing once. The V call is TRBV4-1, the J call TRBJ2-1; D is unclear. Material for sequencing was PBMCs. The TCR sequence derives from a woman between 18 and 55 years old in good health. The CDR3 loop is CASSLRHLIGNEQFF. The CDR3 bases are TGCGCCAGCAGCCTTAGACACCTCATCGGGAATGAGCAGTTCTTC.